The present entry profiles one TCR beta chain with its context. The antigen remains unidentified. The CDR3 is 15 residues long. Between the trimmed V and J ends, which lost 5 bases and 3 bases, there was a span of 17 bases. The germline V gene has CDR1 SGHAT and CDR2 FQNNGV. The record originates from a study of cytomegalovirus exposure and HLA in healthy donors. Study-wide points: Reported results showed that the classifier diagnosed cytomegalovirus status with high specificity and sensitivity. The study flagged approximately 180 TCR beta chains as cytomegalovirus-associated. According to an earlier analysis, most TCR beta V segments yielded productive rearrangements about 87% or about 30% of the time.

The PCR ran on 60 Vbeta and 13 Jbeta primers. TCRdb keeps only in-frame clones here, not all; method: immunoSEQ multiplex PCR. The sample consists of some 65,000 clones, 78% of them appearing once. The receptor was derived from a girl between 5 and 17 years old in good health and CMV-seropositive. Input material: PBMCs. The chain has TRBV11-2 and TRBJ2-7; D might be TRBD2 (6 bases). The CDR3 sequence: CASSPTGRGHYEQYF. CDR3 nucleotide sequence: TGTGCCAGCAGCCCTACTGGGCGGGGCCACTACGAGCAGTACTTC.